This T cell receptor beta chain was found in a study of blood T cell repertoires in COVID-19. Overall study: PBMCs, B-cell-depleted T cells, or T cells provided the cDNA or gDNA that made up the material.

CDR3 size: 18 residues. J gave up 1 base and V 0 bases, and 8 bases lay outside the gene matches. Germline lookup yields CDR1 LGHDT and CDR2 YNNKEL (reference sequence). The method was immunoSEQ multiplex PCR; TCRdb's version includes in-frame clones alone and lacks a portion of them. The data show hundreds of thousands of clones, with roughly 88% seen just once and more than 8.5% held by the top ten. This TCR came from a woman in her 70s with COVID-19, enrolled during active disease. Sequencing input: peripheral blood. The chain recombines TRBV3-1 (or the pseudogene TRBV3-2) with TRBJ2-2; the match to TRBD2 covers 7 bases. The CDR3: CASSQESLAVKNTGELFF. The CDR3 bases are TGTGCCAGCAGCCAAGAATCTCTAGCGGTGAAGAACACCGGGGAGCTGTTTTTT.